Below are 14 T cell receptor beta chains sequenced from a single sample in a study of T cells in women clearing cervical HPV infection. The method was immunoSEQ multiplex PCR; TCRdb's version includes in-frame clones alone and lacks a portion of them. The table for this sample gives more than 30,000 clones. Sequenced input: blood buffy coat. Receptors originate from a woman aged 18-69 years with a cervical HPV16 infection that either progressed to CIN3+ or cleared (not recorded which).

Of note for this clone: The read falls 3 residues short of the CDR3 end, and the missing part is taken from the germline J gene. V gene TRBV7-3 combines with J gene TRBJ2-3; D is undetermined. There are 15 residues in the CDR3. Germline assignment: CDR1 SGHTA and CDR2 FQGTGA. The V end was cut by 5 bases, the J end by 0 bases, with 12 bases between. The part of the CDR3 DNA that was read is TGTGCCAGCAGCCCCTGGGCTGGCAGCACAGATACG. This gives the protein CASSPWAGSTDT. The full CDR3 protein reads CASSPWAGSTDTQYF.

As concerns this clone: The read terminates 3 residues ahead of where the CDR3 ends, so the germline J gene completes it. The chain joins TRBV7-2 to TRBJ2-5; 7 nucleotides line up with TRBD1. The CDR3 has 13 residues. CDR1 is SGHTA, CDR2 FQGNSA, per germline. Partial CDR3 DNA: TGTGCCAGCAGCTTAGAACCAGGGGGTACC. This encodes CASSLEPGGT. The complete CDR3 protein is CASSLEPGGTQYF.

About this clone: The read terminates 3 residues ahead of where the CDR3 ends, so the germline J gene completes it. V is TRBV5-4 and J is TRBJ1-6; the D gene is possibly TRBD1 (6 bases). CDR1 is SGHNT and CDR2 is YYREEE in the germline V gene (reference sequence). Deletions cut 0 bases from V and 4 bases from J, with 8 bases between. The CDR3 sequence is 15 residues long. The CDR3 DNA, read in part, is TGTGCCAGCAGCTTGGACAGGGTTTATAATTCACCC. Protein product: CASSLDRVYNSP. The full CDR3 protein is CASSLDRVYNSPLHF.

About this clone: With the read ending 3 residues before the CDR3 end, the germline J gene is used to fill in that end. The V gene is TRBV20-1, the J gene TRBJ2-7; 7 nucleotides match TRBD2. V lost 6 bases and J lost 3; bases outside the gene matches: 14. The CDR3 has 15 amino acids. Germline V CDR1 and CDR2: DFQATT, SNEGSKA (reference sequence). The sequenced CDR3 bases are TGCAGTGCCCAAACGGAGGCAGGGACTAACTACGAG. The encoded protein is CSAQTEAGTNYE. The complete CDR3 protein is CSAQTEAGTNYEQYF.

On this clone itself: The read stops 3 residues short of the end of the CDR3; the missing end is completed from the germline J gene. The chain couples TRBV29-1 to TRBJ2-3; TRBD1 agrees at 7 bases. The CDR3 contains 14 residues. V shed 2 bases and J 2 bases; nucleotides not matched to a gene: 4. Germline-derived CDR1 and CDR2 are SQVTM and ANQGSEA. CDR3 sequence: CSVESGTDTDTQYF. The CDR3 DNA, read in part, is TGCAGCGTTGAATCCGGGACAGACACAGATACG.

This chain's CDR3 is CASSYRDSSYEQYF. The sequenced part of the CDR3 DNA is TGTGCCAGCAGCTACCGGGACAGCTCCTACGAG. The chain joins TRBV6-2 or TRBV6-3 to TRBJ2-7; 7 nucleotides line up with TRBD1. Sequencing ends 3 residues short of the CDR3 end; the germline J gene provides the rest. From germline, CDR1 is MNHEY and CDR2 SVGEGT. This CDR3 comprises 14 residues. V lost 6 bases to trimming and J lost 0 bases; unmatched junction nucleotides: 5.

In the case of this clone: The CDR3 goes on 3 residues after the read ends, and that part is filled in from the germline J gene. The chain couples TRBV14 to TRBJ2-7; 9 bases align to TRBD2. The CDR3 spans 15 residues. Germline loops: CDR1 SGHDN, CDR2 FVKESK. The V gene end was trimmed by 4 bases and the J gene end by 2 bases; junction bases not matched to a gene: 6. CDR3 in amino acids: CASSPISGGTYEQYF. The covered CDR3 bases are TGTGCCAGCAGCCCGATTAGCGGGGGTACCTACGAG.

As regards this clone: From the germline J gene comes the end of the CDR3, since the read stops 3 residues before it. The chain joins TRBV28 to TRBJ2-1, with TRBD2 matching over 10 bases. CDR1 and CDR2 (germline): MDHEN, SYDVKM. The CDR3 loop spans 15 amino acids. V trimming: 2 bases; J trimming: 5 bases; junction bases outside the gene matches: 3. CDR3 DNA (partial): TGTGCCAGCAGTTTACTAGCGGGAGCGCACAATGAG. Translation gives CASSLLAGAHNE. The whole CDR3 region reads CASSLLAGAHNEQFF. The full variable domain, rest sourced from reference TRBV28 and TRBJ2-1, is DVKVTQSSRYLVKRTGEKVFLECVQDMDHENMFWYRQDPGLGLRLIYFSYDVKMKEKGDIPEGYSVSREKKERFSLILESASTNQTSMYLCASSLLAGAHNEQFFGPGTRLTVL.

As concerns this clone: The read is 3 residues too short to cover the CDR3 end, so that end is filled in from the germline J gene. The J gene is TRBJ2-1, the V gene TRBV2, with a possible D match to TRBD1 (5 bases). This CDR3 comprises 14 residues. Germline loops: CDR1 SNHLY, CDR2 FYNNEI. Trimming shortened V by 7 bases and J by 7 bases, and 17 bases separated the two germline ends. The CDR3 DNA, read in part, is TGTGCCAGCACTCGAAAGGGGTTGGGGAATGAG. Amino acid sequence: CASTRKGLGNE. The full-length CDR3 reads as CASTRKGLGNEQFF.

About this clone: The read ends 3 residues before the CDR3 terminus; that terminus is restored from the germline J gene. The gene calls are TRBV7-9 and TRBJ2-4; 8 bases agree with TRBD1. The CDR3 loop spans 15 amino acids. The germline V gene encodes CDR1 SEHNR and CDR2 FQNEAQ (reference sequence). CDR3 bases read: TGTGCCAGCAGCCGAGACAGGGGCGAAAACTATGGT. Encoded protein: CASSRDRGENYG. The CDR3 in its entirety is CASSRDRGENYGQYF.

With regard to this clone: The CDR3 is cut off 3 residues early in the read; its end comes from the germline J gene. The J gene is TRBJ2-3, the V gene TRBV5-5; 7 bases match TRBD1. CDR3 size: 15 residues. Germline-derived CDR1 and CDR2 are SGHKS and YYEKEE (reference sequence). The sequenced CDR3 bases are TGTGCCAGCAGCCCGTATAGGGGGCTGCATCAGCCG. Residues: CASSPYRGLHQP. The complete CDR3 reads CASSPYRGLHQPQYF.

About this clone: The observed sequence ends 3 residues before the CDR3 terminus, with the missing tail filled in from the germline J gene. Other DNA sequences from this sample encode an identical CDR3 as well. The rearrangement joins TRBV7-6 to TRBJ1-3; D unclear. Germline CDR1 and CDR2: SGHVS and FNYEAQ. This CDR3 contains 14 residues. This chain's CDR3 is CASSPYSSGNAIYF. The DNA read from the CDR3 is TGTGCCAGCAGCCCATATAGCTCTGGAAACGCT.

As to this clone: The sequenced fragment ends 3 residues before the CDR3 boundary, so the rest is inferred from the germline J gene. This chain links TRBV20-1 with TRBJ2-7; TRBD1 aligns across 7 bases. The length of the CDR3 is 15 residues. Germline trimming cut 0 bases from V and 2 bases from J; bases unmatched to any gene: 7. Germline-derived CDR1 and CDR2 are DFQATT and SNEGSKA (reference sequence). Here the CDR3 reads CSARDGWDSAYEQYF. The covered CDR3 bases are TGCAGTGCTAGAGACGGATGGGACAGTGCCTACGAG.

With regard to this clone: The sequenced fragment ends 3 residues before the CDR3 boundary, so the rest is inferred from the germline J gene. The genes are TRBV6-2 or TRBV6-3 and TRBJ1-6; 7 bases map to TRBD1. Losses at the gene ends were 2 bases for V and 11 bases for J; bases not matched to a gene: 3. This CDR3 has 13 amino acids. Germline lookup yields CDR1 MNHEY and CDR2 SVGEGT. The part of the CDR3 DNA that was read is TGTGCCAGCAGTTACACAGGGGAGGCACCC. This sequence encodes CASSYTGEAP. The complete CDR3 protein is CASSYTGEAPLHF.